Listed below are T cell receptor beta chains from one sample, sequenced in a study of cytomegalovirus exposure and HLA in healthy donors. Assay used: immunoSEQ multiplex PCR; TCRdb lists only in-frame clones, some missing. This table holds over 60,000 clones, about 76% found once. The material sequenced was PBMCs. Receptors were obtained from a man between 18 and 29 years old in good health and CMV-seronegative. Each CDR3 is given with its conserved first and last residue. D genes are given only for firm matches. For some rows the clone size is stated as once, few or many, or as a class when expanded; others skip it.

j_call v_call d_call clone_size cdr3_aa cdr3_nt
TRBJ2-2 TRBV5-4 TRBD2 . CASSSGGYTGELFF TGTGCCAGCAGCTCGGGGGGGTACACCGGGGAGCTGTTTTTT
TRBJ2-4 TRBV15 TRBD1 . CATSRDRGTALAKNIQYF TGTGCCACCAGCAGAGATCGTGGGACAGCCTTAGCCAAAAACATTCAGTACTTC
TRBJ2-1 TRBV6-6 TRBD2 . CASTPSGEGNEQFF TGTGCCAGCACCCCTAGCGGGGAGGGTAATGAGCAGTTCTTC
TRBJ2-3 TRBV28 TRBD2 . CASSQTSGFTDTQYF TGTGCCAGCAGTCAGACTAGCGGTTTCACAGATACGCAGTATTTT
TRBJ2-7 TRBV12-5 . few CASANSGTVRQYF TGTGCTAGTGCAAATAGTGGTACAGTAAGGCAGTACTTC
TRBJ2-3 TRBV7-8 . few CASSLGPGYTDTQYF TGTGCCAGCAGCTTAGGGCCGGGGTACACAGATACGCAGTATTTT
TRBJ2-3 TRBV18 TRBD2 . CASSRRTSGYTDTQYF TGTGCCAGCTCTCGAAGGACTAGCGGTTACACAGATACGCAGTATTTT
TRBJ2-3 TRBV5-4 TRBD2 . CASSSWGLALTDTQYF TGTGCCAGCAGCTCCTGGGGACTAGCCCTGACAGATACGCAGTATTTT
TRBJ2-3 TRBV4-2 TRBD2 . CASSLGTSGGARSRDTQYF TGTGCCAGCAGCCTAGGGACTAGCGGGGGGGCCCGGAGTCGGGATACGCAGTATTTT
TRBJ2-3 TRBV4-2 TRBD2 . CASSQDDSWGGVGDTQYF TGTGCCAGCAGCCAAGATGATAGCTGGGGGGGGGTGGGGGATACGCAGTATTTT
TRBJ1-1 TRBV11-3 . . CASSLGTENTEAFF TGTGCCAGCAGCTTAGGTACAGAGAACACTGAAGCTTTCTTT
TRBJ2-3 TRBV9 . . CASSVSLAPETQYF TGTGCCAGCAGCGTATCTCTCGCCCCGGAGACGCAGTATTTT
TRBJ2-5 TRBV7-9 . . CASSPYYQGWQETQYF TGTGCCAGCAGCCCGTATTACCAGGGATGGCAAGAGACCCAGTACTTC
TRBJ2-3 TRBV19 . . CASSMAAETDTQYF TGTGCCAGTAGTATGGCGGCGGAGACAGATACGCAGTATTTT
TRBJ1-2 TRBV6-1 TRBD1 few CASSMTGDHYGYTF TGTGCCAGCAGTATGACAGGGGACCACTATGGCTACACCTTC
TRBJ2-1 TRBV2 TRBD1 . CASRQGFPLSNEQFF TGTGCCAGCAGACAGGGGTTCCCTTTATCGAATGAGCAGTTCTTC
TRBJ1-1 TRBV25-1 TRBD1 few CASSGTGWNTEAFF TGTGCCAGCAGTGGGACAGGGTGGAACACTGAAGCTTTCTTT
TRBJ2-5 TRBV2 TRBD1 few CASEGAGGRETQYF TGTGCCAGCGAGGGGGCAGGGGGCCGGGAGACCCAGTACTTC
TRBJ2-5 TRBV28 TRBD2 . CASSIGGAMETQYF TGTGCCAGCAGTATCGGGGGGGCGATGGAGACCCAGTACTTC
TRBJ2-7 TRBV19 TRBD2 . CASSPSGGGGYEQYF TGTGCCAGTAGTCCGAGCGGGGGAGGAGGATATGAGCAGTACTTC
TRBJ2-1 TRBV7-9 . few CASSGVEGVIGGINEQFF TGTGCCAGCAGCGGAGTAGAGGGTGTTATTGGGGGGATCAATGAGCAGTTCTTC
TRBJ2-3 TRBV2 TRBD2 . CASTGTSALAQYF TGTGCCAGCACGGGGACTAGCGCTCTGGCGCAGTATTTT
TRBJ2-1 TRBV5-1 . . CASSPDGVSYNEQFF TGCGCCAGCAGCCCCGACGGGGTCTCCTACAATGAGCAGTTCTTC
TRBJ1-2 TRBV29-1 TRBD1 . CSVLGGQGYNYGYTF TGCAGCGTTCTGGGGGGACAGGGTTATAACTATGGCTACACCTTC
TRBJ1-2 TRBV7-2 . . CASSTPGGVNYGYTF TGTGCCAGCAGCACCCCTGGGGGGGTGAACTATGGCTACACCTTC
TRBJ2-6 TRBV27 . . CASSLSARGRYSGANVLTF TGTGCCAGCAGTTTATCAGCGCGGGGGCGCTACTCTGGGGCCAACGTCCTGACTTTC
TRBJ1-1 TRBV5-6 . . CASSPSTDRPTEAFF TGTGCCAGCAGCCCATCGACGGACAGACCCACTGAAGCTTTCTTT
TRBJ1-3 TRBV7-6 TRBD1 . CASSFLGQGPSGNTIYF TGTGCCAGCAGCTTTTTGGGACAGGGCCCCTCTGGAAACACCATATATTTT
TRBJ2-7 TRBV19 . few CASSDPAGSHSEQYF TGTGCCAGTAGTGACCCCGCGGGATCCCACAGCGAGCAGTACTTC
TRBJ2-3 TRBV13 . . CASSLGQGSTDTQYF TGTGCCAGCAGCTTGGGGCAAGGGAGCACAGATACGCAGTATTTT
TRBJ2-1 TRBV7-8 TRBD2 . CASSFGTSGGRYGEQFF TGTGCCAGCAGCTTCGGGACTAGCGGGGGTAGATACGGTGAGCAGTTCTTC
TRBJ2-3 TRBV5-1 TRBD2 . CASSPLTSGDTDTQYF TGCGCCAGCAGCCCCTTGACTAGCGGGGACACAGATACGCAGTATTTT
TRBJ2-2 TRBV18 . few CASSPAGSNTGELFF TGTGCCAGCTCACCGGCAGGGTCGAACACCGGGGAGCTGTTTTTT
TRBJ1-2 TRBV5-8 TRBD1 . CASSPGQAPHYGYTF TGTGCCAGCAGCCCAGGACAGGCCCCTCACTATGGCTACACCTTC
TRBJ1-2 TRBV7-2 . . CASSFGPHPTYGYTF TGTGCCAGCAGCTTTGGCCCCCATCCCACGTATGGCTACACCTTC
TRBJ2-2 TRBV11-1 TRBD2 . CASSDSGGGHTGELFF TGTGCCAGCAGCGACTCCGGGGGGGGGCACACCGGGGAGCTGTTTTTT
TRBJ2-1 TRBV19 TRBD2 . CASSIRAPSGDFYNEQFF TGTGCCAGTAGTATTAGGGCCCCTAGCGGGGATTTCTACAATGAGCAGTTCTTC
TRBJ2-5 TRBV7-9 TRBD1 . CASSWDRTQETQYF TGTGCCAGCAGCTGGGACAGGACTCAAGAGACCCAGTACTTC
TRBJ1-1 TRBV6-5 . few CASSYGSGTFEAFF TGTGCCAGCAGTTACGGATCGGGTACTTTTGAAGCTTTCTTT
TRBJ1-1 TRBV11-1 . few CASSLEWSGLEAFF TGTGCCAGCAGCTTAGAATGGTCAGGCCTTGAAGCTTTCTTT
TRBJ2-6 TRBV7-3 . . CASSLGGTGTPGANVLTF TGTGCCAGCAGCTTGGGCGGCACAGGGACCCCTGGGGCCAACGTCCTGACTTTC
TRBJ1-1 TRBV5-1 . . CASHPSGGQANTEAFF TGCGCTAGCCACCCGTCCGGAGGGCAGGCGAACACTGAAGCTTTCTTT
TRBJ1-2 TRBV5-1 . few CASSLELSGPTTNYGYTF TGCGCCAGCAGCTTGGAACTTTCGGGTCCCACGACTAACTATGGCTACACCTTC